Below are 12 T cell receptor beta chains sequenced from a single sample in a study of T cells in Graves' hyperthyroidism and ophthalmopathy. The investigators amplified TCR beta CDR3 regions from RNA transcripts. The HTBI primer set served for first-round RT-PCR of the TCR CDR3. MiXCR was run by TCRdb on the multiplex PCR reads, yielding one entry per CDR3 protein. The table records 300,000 to 500,000 distinct CDR3 sequences, 11% to 15% of them present only once. The sample comprised blood. These TCRs come from a middle-aged man with Graves' ophthalmopathy.

This clonotype was observed many times. V usage is TRBV20-1 and J usage is TRBJ1-2; tentatively, D is TRBD1 (5 bases). CDR3 size: 12 residues. Germline CDR1 and CDR2: DFQATT and SNEGSKA (reference sequence). V lost 6 bases and J lost 3, with 11 bases in between. CDR3 residues: CSALTGDYGYTF. CDR3 DNA: TGCAGTGCCCTCACAGGAGACTATGGCTACACCTTC.

This clonotype appeared many times. The chain recombines TRBV20-1 with TRBJ2-7; 9 nucleotides line up with TRBD1. V shed 4 bases, J shed 0 bases, and the junction held 7 bases outside the gene matches. Germline V CDR1 and CDR2: DFQATT, SNEGSKA (reference sequence). The CDR3 is 15 amino acids. CDR3 nucleotide sequence: TGCAGTGCTATCAACAGGGGGCGAGACTCCTACGAGCAGTACTTC. This encodes CSAINRGRDSYEQYF.

This clonotype was seen many times. The J gene is TRBJ1-1, the V gene TRBV20-1; 8 bases are shared with TRBD1. Germline CDR1 DFQATT, CDR2 SNEGSKA (reference sequence). V shed 4 bases, J shed 0 bases, and the junction held 10 bases outside the gene matches. The CDR3 runs 16 residues. CDR3 sequence (DNA): TGCAGTGCTACCCCCGGGACAGGACGAATGAACACTGAAGCTTTCTTT. It codes for CSATPGTGRMNTEAFF.

V is TRBV5-1 and J is TRBJ2-5; D unclear. This CDR3 spans 14 amino acids. Germline V gives CDR1 SGHRS, CDR2 YFSETQ. V dropped 0 bases and J dropped 0 bases, with 6 bases sitting between them. In nucleotides, the CDR3 is TGCGCCAGCAGCTTGGCCCCCAACCAAGAGACCCAGTACTTC. This translates into CASSLAPNQETQYF. The complete variable domain, with remaining parts taken from reference TRBV5-1 and TRBJ2-5, reads KAGVTQTPRYLIKTRGQQVTLSCSPISGHRSVSWYQQTPGQGLQFLFEYFSETQRNKGNFPGRFSGRQFSNSRSEMNVSTLELGDSALYLCASSLAPNQETQYFGPGTRLLVL.

This clonotype was picked up many times. This chain connects TRBV5-1 to TRBJ2-7; TRBD1 matches at 8 bases. The V gene's germline CDR1 is SGHRS and CDR2 YFSETQ. CDR3 size: 15 residues. J gave up 5 bases and V 4 bases, and 11 bases lay outside the gene matches. This CDR3 is CASSKNRGSMDEQYF. CDR3 coding DNA: TGCGCCAGCAGCAAGAACAGGGGGTCCATGGACGAGCAGTACTTC.

This clonotype has a count of ten or more. The CDR3: CAWSHRGRDSLDTQYF. The CDR3 nucleotides read TGTGCCTGGAGTCACCGGGGGCGGGATTCCTTAGATACGCAGTATTTT. The chain employs TRBV30 and TRBJ2-3, with D perhaps assigned TRBD1 or TRBD2 (6 bases each). Trimming removed 2 bases at V and 5 bases at J, with 20 bases between. Germline CDR1 reads GTSNPN; CDR2 reads SVGIG (reference sequence). The CDR3 runs 16 residues.

The chain couples TRBV9 to TRBJ1-1; the D is unclear. The CDR3 runs 13 residues. The germline V and J ends were trimmed by 7 bases and 0 bases, with 10 bases remaining between them. From germline, CDR1 is SGDLS and CDR2 YYNGEE. CDR3 sequence: CASGSTVNTEAFF. CDR3 nucleotide sequence: TGTGCCAGCGGATCAACAGTGAACACTGAAGCTTTCTTT.

V gene TRBV9 combines with J gene TRBJ1-3, with 7 bases identical to TRBD1. Germline lookup yields CDR1 SGDLS and CDR2 YYNGEE. CDR3 length: 15 amino acids. With V trimmed by 5 bases and J by 0 bases, 5 bases remained unmatched. CDR3 sequence: CASSRAGGSGNTIYF. The CDR3 DNA is TGTGCCAGCAGTCGAGCAGGGGGCTCTGGAAACACCATATATTTT.

This clonotype was counted between two and nine times. CDR3: CASRGVSPLHF. As DNA, the CDR3 is TGTGCCAGCAGGGGGGTTTCACCCCTCCACTTT. V is TRBV6-1 and J is TRBJ1-6; D perhaps matches TRBD1 (5 bases). Trimming left V 6 bases short and J 9 bases short, with 6 bases between. This CDR3 has 11 amino acids. Germline V gene data show CDR1 as MNHNS and CDR2 as SASEGT.

The chain recombines TRBV15 with TRBJ1-5, with D tentatively TRBD1 (5 bases). V lost 0 bases to trimming and J lost 6 bases, with 12 bases between them. The CDR3 covers 15 residues. Germline loops: CDR1 LNHNV, CDR2 YYDKDF (reference sequence). The DNA for the CDR3 is TGTGCCACCAGCAGAGATCAGTGGGGGAGTCAGCCCCAGCATTTT. This codes for CATSRDQWGSQPQHF.

At least ten counts were recorded for this clonotype. This rearrangement joins TRBV12-3 or TRBV12-4 to TRBJ2-3; weak D call: TRBD2 (7 bases). This CDR3 has 15 residues. V was cut by 5 bases and J by 6 bases, with 18 bases left in between. The CDR3 is CASSLRGGFPDTQYF. The CDR3, as DNA: TGTGCCAGCAGTCTTAGGGGGGGGTTTCCGGATACGCAGTATTTT.

The chain combines TRBV19 with TRBJ2-3; D is uncertain. Germline CDR1 reads LNHDA; CDR2 reads SQIVND (reference sequence). The ends were cut back, 6 bases at V and 0 bases at J, with 7 bases in the middle. The CDR3 runs to 13 residues. The CDR3 spells CASRVGSTDTQYF. CDR3 nucleotide sequence: TGTGCCAGTAGGGTTGGTAGCACAGATACGCAGTATTTT.